These 10 T cell receptor beta chains share one sample of origin, sequenced in a study of cytomegalovirus exposure and HLA in healthy donors. PCR employed 60 Vbeta and 13 Jbeta primers. Repertoires were generated with immunoSEQ multiplex PCR, while TCRdb's copy carries only in-frame clones and drops some. The sample lists fewer than 140,000 clones; roughly 80% were seen once. The specimen was PBMCs. These receptors all stem from a man in his sixties in good health and CMV-seronegative.

The V and J genes are TRBV5-6 and TRBJ1-1; tentatively, D is TRBD1 (5 bases). This CDR3 region has 13 residues. Trimming pared 4 bases from V and 4 bases from J, leaving 11 bases between. Germline lookup yields CDR1 SGHDT and CDR2 YYEEEE. CDR3 region: CASSGAGGTEAFF. The CDR3 DNA reads TGTGCCAGCAGCGGGGCCGGGGGCACTGAAGCTTTCTTT.

On this clone itself: Other DNA sequences of this sample code for an identical CDR3. V gene TRBV6-1 combines with J gene TRBJ2-3, with D maybe TRBD1 (6 bases). V was cut by 6 bases and J by 0 bases, with 13 bases left in between. CDR1 and CDR2 (germline): MNHNS, SASEGT. The CDR3 extends over 15 amino acids. CDR3 loop: CASSLTGTSTDTQYF. CDR3 DNA: TGTGCCAGCAGCCTAACAGGGACCAGCACAGATACGCAGTATTTT.

The chain recombines TRBV2 with TRBJ2-3; perhaps TRBD1 as D (6 bases). There are 14 residues in the CDR3. The ends were cut back, 7 bases at V and 14 bases at J, with 25 bases in the middle. Germline CDR1 reads SNHLY; CDR2 reads FYNNEI. CDR3 amino acids: CASKGMGRDRPSYF. As DNA, the CDR3 is TGTGCCAGCAAAGGGATGGGTAGAGACAGGCCCTCGTATTTT.

A few counts support this clone. This chain links TRBV6-1 with TRBJ2-7, with a weak D call TRBD1 (7 bases). CDR1 MNHNS and CDR2 SASEGT come from the germline V gene. This CDR3 is 14 amino acids long. V was clipped by 6 bases and J by 2 bases, with 14 bases between them. DNA for the CDR3: TGTGCCAGCAGCACGGGCAGGGGGGCCTACGAGCAGTACTTC. Residues: CASSTGRGAYEQYF.

The V and J genes are TRBV7-2 and TRBJ2-7, with D unresolved. V shed 5 bases and J shed 0 bases, with 11 bases lying between them. Germline V CDR1 and CDR2: SGHTA, FQGNSA. The CDR3 is made up of 14 amino acids. CDR3 in amino acids: CASSPRPYSYEQYF. CDR3 coding DNA: TGTGCCAGCAGCCCGAGGCCATACTCCTACGAGCAGTACTTC.

The chain links TRBV7-2 to TRBJ2-1, with 7 bases lining up with TRBD1. J gave up 6 bases and V 4 bases, and 6 bases lay outside the gene matches. Germline V gene data show CDR1 as SGHTA and CDR2 as FQGNSA. CDR3 length equals 14 residues. CDR3 loop: CASSSRQGRNEQFF. For the CDR3, the DNA is TGTGCCAGCAGCTCTCGACAGGGCCGCAATGAGCAGTTCTTC.

CDR3 protein: CASSGQGRNSPLHF. Written as DNA, the CDR3 is TGTGCCAGCAGTGGGCAGGGGCGCAATTCACCCCTCCACTTT. The chain is built from TRBV2 and TRBJ1-6; a weak D match, TRBD1 (6 bases). Trimming removed 4 bases from V and 7 bases from J, with 11 bases in between. This CDR3 comprises 14 residues. Germline CDR1 reads SNHLY; CDR2 reads FYNNEI.

The chain combines TRBV7-9 with TRBJ1-5, with D possibly being TRBD1 (6 bases). The CDR3 extends over 16 amino acids. Germline CDR1 is SEHNR and CDR2 is FQNEAQ (reference sequence). V was clipped by 4 bases and J by 5 bases, with 18 bases between them. DNA of the CDR3: TGTGCCAGCAGCTCGGGCGGGGGGGGCGCGCATCAGCCCCAGCATTTT. Translation: CASSSGGGGAHQPQHF.

The chain couples TRBV6-4 to TRBJ2-7; 11 bases agree with TRBD2. The germline CDR1 and CDR2 sequences are MRHNA and SNTAGT. J was trimmed by 1 base and V by 5 bases; bases with no gene match: 4. The CDR3 contains 15 residues. The CDR3 DNA sequence: TGTGCCAGCAGTCCGGGACTAGCGGTATCCTACGAGCAGTACGTC. It encodes CASSPGLAVSYEQYV.

The chain links TRBV5-8 to TRBJ2-2; 10 bases are a match to TRBD2. The V gene end was trimmed by 0 bases and the J gene end by 1 base; junction bases not matched to a gene: 6. Germline lookup yields CDR1 SGHTS and CDR2 YDEGEE. This CDR3 contains 18 residues. The CDR3 is CASSLVWLAGENTGELFF. CDR3 coding DNA: TGTGCCAGCAGCTTGGTCTGGCTAGCGGGGGAGAACACCGGGGAGCTGTTTTTT. The variable domain in full, with the rest retrieved from reference TRBV5-8 and TRBJ2-2, is EAGVTQSPTHLIKTRGQQATLRCSPISGHTSVYWYQQALGLGLQFLLWYDEGEERNRGNFPPRFSGRQFPNYSSELNVNALELEDSALYLCASSLVWLAGENTGELFFGEGSRLTVL.